The 25 T cell receptor beta chains below come from one sample, sequenced in a study of cytomegalovirus exposure and HLA in healthy donors. The study ran its PCR with 60 Vbeta and 13 Jbeta primers. Profiled with immunoSEQ multiplex PCR; TCRdb holds only in-frame clones, not every one. The sample carries 75,000 to 80,000 clones, 78% recorded once. What was sequenced was PBMCs. The receptors derive from a woman between 40 and 55 years old in good health and CMV-seropositive.

The chain uses TRBV27 and TRBJ1-2; possible D gene TRBD1, 6 bases. Trimming shortened V by 5 bases and J by 4 bases, and 14 bases separated the two germline ends. The germline CDR1 and CDR2 sequences are MNHEY and SMNVEV (reference sequence). The CDR3 runs 14 residues. CDR3 sequence reads: CASSVTGGFYGYTF. The CDR3, as DNA: TGTGCCAGCAGTGTGACAGGTGGATTCTATGGCTACACCTTC.

The V call is TRBV11-3, the J call TRBJ2-5; 7 nucleotides line up with TRBD1. The end of the DNA is better explained by TRBJ2-7, so the J call may be wrong. The germline V gene encodes CDR1 SGHNT and CDR2 YENEEA. The CDR3 contains 15 residues. CDR3 in DNA: TGTGCCAGCAGCCTAGGTGGGGACAGCCCCTACGAGCAGTACTTC. It encodes CASSLGGDSPYEQYF.

The rearrangement uses TRBV28 and TRBJ2-3; 7 nucleotides align to TRBD2. The J segment lost 8 bases and the V segment lost 3 bases, leaving 8 bases of the junction unmatched. In germline, CDR1 is MDHEN, CDR2 SYDVKM. The CDR3 contains 14 residues. The CDR3: CASSFILGEGTQYF. As DNA, the CDR3 is TGTGCCAGCAGTTTTATTCTGGGGGAGGGTACGCAGTATTTT.

The genes are TRBV5-4 and TRBJ1-1, with 7 bases lining up with TRBD1. Germline V gene sequence: CDR1 SGHNT, CDR2 YYREEE (reference sequence). This CDR3 has 15 amino acids. V dropped 4 bases and J dropped 0; count of bases not matched to a gene: 6. CDR3 sequence reads: CASSPEGAVNTEAFF. CDR3 sequence (DNA): TGTGCCAGCAGCCCTGAGGGGGCGGTGAACACTGAAGCTTTCTTT.

CDR3 in DNA: TGCGCCAGCAGCTTGGAGACAGCTAGCACAGATACGCAGTATTTT. Translation: CASSLETASTDTQYF. V and J are TRBV5-1 and TRBJ2-3, with D perhaps TRBD1 (5 bases). Germline V CDR1 and CDR2: SGHRS, YFSETQ. This CDR3 contains 15 residues. Trimming pared 0 bases from V and 0 bases from J, leaving 8 bases between.

The V gene is TRBV29-1, the J gene TRBJ1-2; D unresolved. The germline gives CDR1 SQVTM, CDR2 ANQGSEA. The CDR3 length is 11 residues. Trimming took 7 bases from V and 4 from J, leaving 10 bases between them. CDR3: CSGGGLYGYTF. Here the CDR3 DNA reads TGCAGCGGTGGAGGGCTCTATGGCTACACCTTC.

This clone was recorded a few times. The chain combines TRBV19 with TRBJ2-3; tentatively, D is TRBD2 (6 bases). V lost 1 base and J 1 base, leaving 6 bases between the germline ends. CDR1 and CDR2 (germline): LNHDA, SQIVND (reference sequence). CDR3 length equals 14 residues. The CDR3 DNA reads as TGTGCCAGTAGTATAGGGGGGGGCACAGATACGCAGTATTTT. Amino acids: CASSIGGGTDTQYF.

This sequence joins TRBV30 and TRBJ1-1; 9 positions agree with TRBD1. V lost 4 bases to trimming and J lost 1 base; unmatched junction nucleotides: 7. Looked up from germline, CDR1 is GTSNPN and CDR2 is SVGIG (reference sequence). This CDR3 has 15 amino acids. The CDR3 sequence is CAWNLGTGSNTEAFF. As DNA, the CDR3 is TGTGCCTGGAATCTCGGGACAGGGTCGAACACTGAAGCTTTCTTT.

This clone showed up just a few times. The V and J genes are TRBV11-2 and TRBJ1-2; a possible D gene is TRBD1 (5 bases). Per the germline V gene, CDR1 is SGHAT and CDR2 is FQNNGV. The CDR3 is 16 residues long. V lost 1 base and J lost 4, with 16 bases in between. CDR3 sequence (DNA): TGTGCCAGCAGCTTAGTCGGGGGAGCCCTAAGCTATGGCTACACCTTC. The encoded protein is CASSLVGGALSYGYTF.

This clone has only one observation. CDR3: CASSLGQATEKLFF. The DNA of the CDR3 is TGTGCCAGCAGCCTCGGACAGGCAACGGAAAAACTGTTTTTT. The chain recombines TRBV7-2 with TRBJ1-4, with 7 positions matching TRBD1. V was pared by 5 bases and J by 8 bases, with 8 bases of the junction left unmatched. This CDR3 is built from 14 residues. Germline CDR1 SGHTA, CDR2 FQGNSA.

DNA for the CDR3: TGTGCCAGCAGCCGCCAGGGGCGAGCTGAAGCTTTCTTT. Encoded protein: CASSRQGRAEAFF. The chain has TRBV7-3 and TRBJ1-1, with D possibly TRBD1 on 6 matching bases. V shed 5 bases and J shed 6 bases, with 13 bases lying between them. The CDR3 consists of 13 residues. CDR1 SGHTA and CDR2 FQGTGA come from the germline V gene.

The chain carries TRBV5-4 and TRBJ1-1; 9 bases align to TRBD1. The CDR3 has 15 residues. J was trimmed by 5 bases and V by 1 base; bases with no gene match: 6. The germline V gene encodes CDR1 SGHNT and CDR2 YYREEE (reference sequence). DNA of the CDR3: TGTGCCAGCAGCTTGAACAGGGGGCTGGGGACTGAAGCTTTCTTT. Translation gives CASSLNRGLGTEAFF.

CDR3 bases: TGTGCCAGCAGCTCAGGTGGGGGGGCTCGGACTGAAGCTTTCTTT. Encoded protein: CASSSGGGARTEAFF. The chain is built from TRBV7-9 and TRBJ1-1; D might be TRBD1 (6 bases). CDR1 is SEHNR and CDR2 is FQNEAQ in the germline V gene (reference sequence). The CDR3 sequence is 15 residues long. With 4 bases removed from V and 5 bases from J, the gap between germline ends came to 17 bases.

The chain carries TRBV6-1 and TRBJ1-1; 7 bases align to TRBD1. V gave up 8 bases and J gave up 5 bases; unmatched junction bases: 5. Germline V gene data show CDR1 as MNHNS and CDR2 as SASEGT. The CDR3 has 12 amino acids. The CDR3 loop reads CASSGQITEAFF. The CDR3 DNA is TGTGCCAGCTCGGGACAGATAACTGAAGCTTTCTTT.

The chain uses TRBV30 and TRBJ1-1, with a possible D match to TRBD1 (5 bases). The CDR3 runs to 13 residues. Trimming shortened V by 3 bases and J by 0 bases, and 8 bases separated the two germline ends. Germline V gene lookup returns CDR1 GTSNPN and CDR2 SVGIG (reference sequence). In nucleotides, the CDR3 is TGTGCCTGGAGCAAGGACATGAACACTGAAGCTTTCTTT. This sequence encodes CAWSKDMNTEAFF. Full variable domain (missing parts from reference TRBV30 and TRBJ1-1): SQTIHQWPATLVQPVGSPLSLECTVEGTSNPNLYWYRQAAGRGLQLLFYSVGIGQISSEVPQNLSASRPQDRQFILSSKKLLLSDSGFYLCAWSKDMNTEAFFGQGTRLTVV.

V is TRBV7-9 and J is TRBJ2-4, with 13 bases identical to TRBD2. This CDR3 has 14 residues. The germline gives CDR1 SEHNR, CDR2 FQNEAQ (reference sequence). Losses at the gene ends were 5 bases for V and 15 bases for J; bases not matched to a gene: 10. DNA of the CDR3: TGTGCCAGCAGCGCGACCGGGACTAGCGGGGAAGGGTACTTC. It is translated as CASSATGTSGEGYF.

The V call is TRBV4-3, the J call TRBJ1-1; D is uncertain. The CDR3 spans 17 residues. The V gene's germline CDR1 is LGHNA and CDR2 YSLEER. V lost 3 bases and J 0 bases, leaving 17 bases between the germline ends. The CDR3 nucleotides read TGCGCCAGCAGCCATCAAGCCTTTTCGGAGGTGAACACTGAAGCTTTCTTT. The encoded protein is CASSHQAFSEVNTEAFF.

This clone was found once. The chain couples TRBV5-1 to TRBJ1-2; no firm D call. Per germline, CDR1 SGHRS and CDR2 YFSETQ. Trimming pared 1 base from V and 3 bases from J, leaving 7 bases between. This CDR3 has 13 amino acids. CDR3 sequence: CASSLLRDYGYTF. Here the CDR3 DNA reads TGCGCCAGCAGCTTGTTGAGGGACTATGGCTACACCTTC.

This clone was seen a handful of times. This chain connects TRBV5-1 to TRBJ2-3, with 9 bases matching TRBD1. The germline gives CDR1 SGHRS, CDR2 YFSETQ. This CDR3 has 14 residues. With V trimmed by 5 bases and J by 3 bases, 4 bases remained unmatched. This CDR3 reads CASRGTGLTDTQYF. The CDR3, as DNA: TGCGCCAGCAGAGGGACAGGGCTAACAGATACGCAGTATTTT.

This rearrangement joins TRBV6-1 to TRBJ1-6; D may be TRBD1 (5 bases). The CDR3 runs 15 residues. Trimming took 3 bases from V and 6 from J, leaving 12 bases between them. Germline-derived CDR1 and CDR2 are MNHNS and SASEGT. The DNA for the CDR3 is TGTGCCAGCAGTGATCAGGGTTTGAGTAATTCACCCCTCCACTTT. Translated, it gives CASSDQGLSNSPLHF.

This clone was recorded a few times. Relative to the germline gene, one junction end is altered; a read error may explain this. The chain combines TRBV30 with TRBJ1-1, with no clear D. Germline lookup yields CDR1 GTSNPN and CDR2 SVGIG (reference sequence). CDR3 length: 10 residues. This CDR3 reads CAWSVLETFF. As DNA, the CDR3 is TGTGCCTGGAGTGTACTTGAAACTTTCTTT. The variable domain in full, completed from reference TRBV30 and TRBJ1-1, reads SQTIHQWPATLVQPVGSPLSLECTVEGTSNPNLYWYRQAAGRGLQLLFYSVGIGQISSEVPQNLSASRPQDRQFILSSKKLLLSDSGFYLCAWSVLETFFGQGTRLTVV.

V is TRBV19 and J is TRBJ2-3; D not resolved. V lost 4 bases and J lost 7, with 9 bases in between. Germline V gives CDR1 LNHDA, CDR2 SQIVND (reference sequence). This CDR3 spans 12 amino acids. CDR3 sequence reads: CASSTRYHTQYF. CDR3 DNA: TGTGCCAGTAGTACACGCTACCATACGCAGTATTTT.

The rearrangement links TRBV10-3 to TRBJ2-7, with TRBD1 matching 7 bases. V lost 3 bases and J lost 3; bases outside the gene matches: 8. CDR1 and CDR2 (germline): ENHRY, SYGVKD. The CDR3 runs to 15 residues. The chain's CDR3 is CAISDGGRGIYEQYF. The CDR3 region has the DNA TGTGCCATCAGTGACGGTGGCAGGGGGATCTACGAGCAGTACTTC.

The V call is TRBV10-3, the J call TRBJ1-1; TRBD1 might be the D (5 bases). CDR3 size: 14 residues. V was shortened by 7 bases and J by 0 bases, with 12 bases between the two germline ends. Germline V gene data show CDR1 as ENHRY and CDR2 as SYGVKD. The DNA of the CDR3 is TGTGCCATCAATCCCGGGACTATGAACACTGAAGCTTTCTTT. Amino acids: CAINPGTMNTEAFF.

The CDR3 here is CASRDERGSYNEQFF. The CDR3 coding sequence is TGTGCCAGCAGAGATGAGCGGGGCTCCTACAATGAGCAGTTCTTC. The chain carries TRBV7-2 and TRBJ2-1; 7 bases line up with TRBD2. The CDR3 is 15 residues long. J was trimmed by 0 bases and V by 6 bases; bases with no gene match: 5. Germline CDR1 SGHTA, CDR2 FQGNSA.